This T cell receptor (beta chain) was sequenced during a study of shared T cell receptors in the human thymus. The CDR3 runs to 16 residues. CDR1 SEHNR and CDR2 FQNEAQ come from the germline V gene (reference sequence). J gave up 5 bases and V 1 base, and 9 bases lay outside the gene matches. Some clones are missing from TCRdb's copy, which holds only in-frame ones; the method was immunoSEQ multiplex PCR. The table lists 700,000 or so clones, approximately 83% of them singletons. The same sample was also studied in work on human thymus T cells. As that report states: In corrective heart surgery, resections were taken, and these provided the thymus tissue.

Sequencing was performed on thymocytes. This clonotype was obtained from a girl under three years old with a congenital heart defect. The V call is TRBV7-9, the J call TRBJ1-2; 8 positions agree with TRBD1. DNA for the CDR3: TGTGCCAGCAGCTTAGGTACGGCGGACAGGGTTTATGGCTACACCTTC. This encodes CASSLGTADRVYGYTF.